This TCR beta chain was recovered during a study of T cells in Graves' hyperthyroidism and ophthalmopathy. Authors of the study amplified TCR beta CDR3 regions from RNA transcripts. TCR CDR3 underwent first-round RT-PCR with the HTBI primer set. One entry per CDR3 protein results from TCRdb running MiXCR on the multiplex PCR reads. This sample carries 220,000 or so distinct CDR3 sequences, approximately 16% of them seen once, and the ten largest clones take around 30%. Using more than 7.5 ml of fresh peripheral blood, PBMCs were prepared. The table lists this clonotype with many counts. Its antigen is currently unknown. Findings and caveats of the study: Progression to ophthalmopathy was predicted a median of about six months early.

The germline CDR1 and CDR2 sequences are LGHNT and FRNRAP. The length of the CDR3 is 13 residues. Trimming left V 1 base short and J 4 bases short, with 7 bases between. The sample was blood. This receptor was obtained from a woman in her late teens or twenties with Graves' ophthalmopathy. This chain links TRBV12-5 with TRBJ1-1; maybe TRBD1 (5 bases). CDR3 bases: TGTGCTAGTGGTTTGGAACAGGTCACTGAAGCTTTCTTT. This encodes CASGLEQVTEAFF.